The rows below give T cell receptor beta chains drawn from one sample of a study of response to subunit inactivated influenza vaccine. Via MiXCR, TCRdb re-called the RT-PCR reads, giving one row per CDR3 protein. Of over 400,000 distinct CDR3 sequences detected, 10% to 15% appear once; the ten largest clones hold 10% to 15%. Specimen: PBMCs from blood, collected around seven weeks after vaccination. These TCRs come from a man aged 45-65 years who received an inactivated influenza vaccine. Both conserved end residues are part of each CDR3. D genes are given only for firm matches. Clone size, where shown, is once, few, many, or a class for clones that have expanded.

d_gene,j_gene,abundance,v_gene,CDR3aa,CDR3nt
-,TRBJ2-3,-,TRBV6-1,CASMEARHTDTQYF,TGTGCCAGCATGGAGGCTCGACACACAGATACGCAGTATTTT
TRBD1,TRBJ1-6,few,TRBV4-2,CASSQGQGSASPLHF,TGTGCCAGCAGCCAAGGACAGGGGTCGGCTTCACCCCTCCACTTT
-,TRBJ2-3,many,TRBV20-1,CSARGVARSTDTQYF,TGCAGTGCTAGAGGTGTTGCCCGCAGCACAGATACGCAGTATTTT
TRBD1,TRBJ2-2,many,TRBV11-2,CASSLLPGQGGGELFF,TGTGCCAGCAGCCTCCTTCCGGGACAGGGTGGTGGGGAGCTGTTTTTT
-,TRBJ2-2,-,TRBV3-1,CASRGGTGELFF,TGTGCCAGCAGGGGTGGAACCGGGGAGCTGTTTTTT
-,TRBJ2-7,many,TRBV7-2,CASSLAQVDYEQYF,TGTGCCAGCAGCTTAGCACAGGTTGACTACGAGCAGTACTTC
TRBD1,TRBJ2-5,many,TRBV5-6,CASSGTAQETQYF,TGTGCCAGCAGCGGGACAGCTCAAGAGACCCAGTACTTC
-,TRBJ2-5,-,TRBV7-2,CASSLVTGLKETQYF,TGTGCCAGCAGCTTAGTGACTGGCCTTAAAGAGACCCAGTACTTC
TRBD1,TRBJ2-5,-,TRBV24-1,CATSDVGQLQETQYF,TGTGCCACCAGTGATGTGGGACAGCTCCAAGAGACCCAGTACTTC
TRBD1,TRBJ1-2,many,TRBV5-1,CASSYRTGDGYGYTF,TGCGCCAGCAGCTACCGAACAGGGGATGGCTATGGCTACACCTTC
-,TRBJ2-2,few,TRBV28,CASSLGDASNTGELFF,TGTGCCAGCAGCTTGGGGGATGCTTCGAACACCGGGGAGCTGTTTTTT
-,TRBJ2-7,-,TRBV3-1,CASSQKPSPTYEQYF,TGTGCCAGCAGCCAGAAACCTAGCCCTACCTACGAGCAGTACTTC
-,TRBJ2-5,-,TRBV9,CASSVSPPGRGQETQYF,TGTGCCAGCAGCGTAAGCCCCCCGGGCAGGGGCCAAGAGACCCAGTACTTC
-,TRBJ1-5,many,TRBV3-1,CASSQAGSNQPQHF,TGTGCCAGCAGCCAAGCCGGAAGCAATCAGCCCCAGCATTTT
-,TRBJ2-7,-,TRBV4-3,CASSQLPGQWQYF,TGCGCCAGCAGCCAACTCCCAGGACAGTGGCAGTACTTC
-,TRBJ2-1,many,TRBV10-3,CAISEQDSSYNEQFF,TGTGCCATCAGTGAACAAGACAGCTCCTACAATGAGCAGTTCTTC
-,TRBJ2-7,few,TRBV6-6,CASSYGLYEQYF,TGTGCCAGCAGTTACGGTCTCTACGAGCAGTACTTC
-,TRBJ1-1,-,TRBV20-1,CSASRTEAFF,TGCAGTGCTAGCAGGACTGAAGCTTTCTTT
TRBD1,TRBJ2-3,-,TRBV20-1,CSARGQGKDTQYF,TGCAGTGCTAGAGGACAGGGGAAAGATACGCAGTATTTT
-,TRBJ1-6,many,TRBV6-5,CASSYSRGASYNSPLHF,TGTGCCAGCAGTTACTCGAGGGGGGCATCCTATAATTCACCCCTCCACTTT
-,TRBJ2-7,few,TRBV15,CATREGTRLPYEQYF,TGTGCCACCAGAGAAGGGACGCGACTCCCCTACGAGCAGTACTTC
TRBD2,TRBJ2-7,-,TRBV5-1,CASSVTSGISYEQYF,TGCGCCAGCAGCGTGACTAGCGGAATCTCCTACGAGCAGTACTTC
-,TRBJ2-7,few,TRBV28,CASSRPGHLIYEQYF,TGTGCCAGCAGTCGTCCGGGACACCTAATCTACGAGCAGTACTTC
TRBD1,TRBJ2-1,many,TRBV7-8,CASSLGQGALNEQFF,TGTGCCAGCAGCTTGGGACAGGGGGCTTTGAATGAGCAGTTCTTC
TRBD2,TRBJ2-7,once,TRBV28,CASSLSTSGANYEQYF,TGTGCCAGCAGTTTAAGCACTAGCGGGGCCAACTACGAGCAGTACTTC
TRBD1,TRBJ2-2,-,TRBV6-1,CAITDRGRTGELFF,TGTGCCATTACGGACAGGGGGCGGACCGGGGAGCTGTTTTTT
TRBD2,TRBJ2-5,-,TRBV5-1,CASSLDGTSGRETQYF,TGCGCCAGCAGCTTGGATGGGACTAGCGGGCGGGAGACCCAGTACTTC
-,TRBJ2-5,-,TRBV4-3,CASSQEPGGLKTQYF,TGCGCCAGCAGCCAAGAACCGGGGGGCCTAAAGACCCAGTACTTC
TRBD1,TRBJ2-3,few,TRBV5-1,CASSLRSGGITDTQYF,TGCGCCAGCAGCCTCCGATCAGGGGGAATCACAGATACGCAGTATTTT
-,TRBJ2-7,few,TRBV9,CASSPAGTKGYEQYF,TGTGCCAGCAGCCCCGCCGGGACAAAGGGGTACGAGCAGTACTTC
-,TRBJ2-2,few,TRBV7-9,CASSPPDGADTGELFF,TGTGCCAGCAGTCCCCCGGACGGGGCGGACACCGGGGAGCTGTTTTTT
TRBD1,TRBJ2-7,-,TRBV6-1,CATKGDSTYEQYF,TGTGCCACTAAGGGGGACAGCACCTACGAGCAGTACTTC
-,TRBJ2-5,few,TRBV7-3,CASSLTGLVSETQYF,TGTGCCAGCAGCTTAACGGGGCTAGTAAGCGAGACCCAGTACTTC
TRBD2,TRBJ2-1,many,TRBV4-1,CASSHGSGGAWDEQFF,TGCGCCAGCAGCCATGGTAGCGGGGGGGCTTGGGATGAGCAGTTCTTC
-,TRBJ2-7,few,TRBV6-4,CASSDANHGDEQYF,TGTGCCAGCAGTGACGCGAACCACGGAGACGAGCAGTACTTC
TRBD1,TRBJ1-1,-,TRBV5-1,CASSLAPQGTEAFF,TGCGCCAGCAGCTTGGCACCACAGGGGACTGAAGCTTTCTTT
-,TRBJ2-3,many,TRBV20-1,CSAREGREDTQYF,TGCAGTGCTAGAGAAGGCAGGGAAGATACGCAGTATTTT
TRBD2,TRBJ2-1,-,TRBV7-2,CASSLGLAGESEQFF,TGTGCCAGCAGCTTAGGACTAGCGGGGGAGAGTGAGCAGTTCTTC
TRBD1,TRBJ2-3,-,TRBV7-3,CASSSTGGKTDTQYF,TGTGCCAGCAGCTCAACAGGGGGCAAGACAGATACGCAGTATTTT
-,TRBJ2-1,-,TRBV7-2,CASSSTRTSYNEQFF,TGTGCCAGCAGCTCAACTAGGACCTCCTACAATGAGCAGTTCTTC
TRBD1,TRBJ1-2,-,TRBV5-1,CASSGPGQVKRRDGYTF,TGCGCCAGCAGCGGACCGGGACAGGTCAAAAGGCGGGATGGCTACACCTTC
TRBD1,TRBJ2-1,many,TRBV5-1,CASSWGDRAAHNEQFF,TGCGCCAGCAGCTGGGGAGACAGGGCGGCCCACAATGAGCAGTTCTTC
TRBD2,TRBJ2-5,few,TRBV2,CASSPQAGGQETQYF,TGTGCCAGCAGTCCTCAAGCGGGAGGGCAAGAGACCCAGTACTTC
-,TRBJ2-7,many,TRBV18,CASSPGVFYEQYF,TGTGCCAGCTCACCGGGGGTCTTCTACGAGCAGTACTTC
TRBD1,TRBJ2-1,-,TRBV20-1,CSGELQGFYNEQFF,TGCAGTGGAGAACTACAGGGGTTCTACAATGAGCAGTTCTTC
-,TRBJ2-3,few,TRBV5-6,CASIKDGGSTDTQYF,TGTGCCAGCATCAAGGACGGTGGGAGCACAGATACGCAGTATTTT
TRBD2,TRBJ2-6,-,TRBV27,CASSLTRLTSGSTGANVLTF,TGTGCCAGCAGTTTGACCAGGCTGACTAGCGGGAGTACAGGGGCCAACGTCCTGACTTTC
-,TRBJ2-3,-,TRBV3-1,CASSQDRDPLVDTQYF,TGTGCCAGCAGCCAAGACAGGGACCCCTTAGTAGATACGCAGTATTTT
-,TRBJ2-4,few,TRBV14,CASSQDLRGAKNIQYF,TGTGCCAGCAGCCAAGATCTAAGGGGAGCCAAAAACATTCAGTACTTC
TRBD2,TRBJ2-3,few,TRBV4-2,CASSQGLAGVADTQYF,TGTGCCAGCAGCCAAGGACTAGCGGGGGTTGCAGATACGCAGTATTTT
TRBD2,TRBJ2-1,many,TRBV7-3,CASSSAGLAKGEQFF,TGTGCCAGCAGCTCCGCGGGACTAGCTAAGGGTGAGCAGTTCTTC
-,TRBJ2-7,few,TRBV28,CASSTPRAYEQYF,TGTGCCAGCAGTACCCCGAGAGCCTACGAGCAGTACTTC
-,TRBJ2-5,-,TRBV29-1,CSVDSGSRGTQYF,TGCAGCGTTGATTCAGGGAGCCGAGGGACCCAGTACTTC
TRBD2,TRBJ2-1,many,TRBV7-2,CASSSSETSGNEQFF,TGTGCCAGCAGCTCCTCCGAGACTAGCGGCAATGAGCAGTTCTTC
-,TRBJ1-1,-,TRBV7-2,CASSLGWGGRGSEAFF,TGTGCCAGCAGCTTAGGTTGGGGGGGTAGAGGATCTGAAGCTTTCTTT
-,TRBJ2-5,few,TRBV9,CASSWGLLQETQYF,TGTGCCAGCAGTTGGGGACTCCTCCAAGAGACCCAGTACTTC
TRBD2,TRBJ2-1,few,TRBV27,CASSHGRNNEQFF,TGTGCCAGCAGTCACGGGAGGAACAATGAGCAGTTCTTC
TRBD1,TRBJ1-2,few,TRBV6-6,CASSSRGHGYTF,TGTGCCAGCAGTTCCAGGGGGCACGGCTACACCTTC
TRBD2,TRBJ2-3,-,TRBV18,CASSAGGDTQYF,TGTGCCAGCTCCGCGGGGGGAGATACGCAGTATTTT
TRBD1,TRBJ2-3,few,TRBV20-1,CSAGQVPRTDTQYF,TGCAGTGCTGGACAGGTGCCCCGCACAGATACGCAGTATTTT